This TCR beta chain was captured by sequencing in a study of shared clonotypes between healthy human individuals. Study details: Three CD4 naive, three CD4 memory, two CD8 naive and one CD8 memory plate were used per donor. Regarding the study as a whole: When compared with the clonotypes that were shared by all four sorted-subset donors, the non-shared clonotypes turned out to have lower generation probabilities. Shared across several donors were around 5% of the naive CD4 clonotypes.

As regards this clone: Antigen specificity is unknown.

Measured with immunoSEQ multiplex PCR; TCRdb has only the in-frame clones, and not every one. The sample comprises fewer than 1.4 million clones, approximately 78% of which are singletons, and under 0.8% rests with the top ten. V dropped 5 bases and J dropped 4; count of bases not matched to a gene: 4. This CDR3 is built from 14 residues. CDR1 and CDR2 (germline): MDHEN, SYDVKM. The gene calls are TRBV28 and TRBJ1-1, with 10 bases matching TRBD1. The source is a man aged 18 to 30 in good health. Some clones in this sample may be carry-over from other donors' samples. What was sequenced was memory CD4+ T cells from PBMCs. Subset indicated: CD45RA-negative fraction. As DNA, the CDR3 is TGTGCCAGCAGTCCGACAGGGGGCATCACTGAAGCTTTCTTT. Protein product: CASSPTGGITEAFF. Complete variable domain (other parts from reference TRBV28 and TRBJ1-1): DVKVTQSSRYLVKRTGEKVFLECVQDMDHENMFWYRQDPGLGLRLIYFSYDVKMKEKGDIPEGYSVSREKKERFSLILESASTNQTSMYLCASSPTGGITEAFFGQGTRLTVV.